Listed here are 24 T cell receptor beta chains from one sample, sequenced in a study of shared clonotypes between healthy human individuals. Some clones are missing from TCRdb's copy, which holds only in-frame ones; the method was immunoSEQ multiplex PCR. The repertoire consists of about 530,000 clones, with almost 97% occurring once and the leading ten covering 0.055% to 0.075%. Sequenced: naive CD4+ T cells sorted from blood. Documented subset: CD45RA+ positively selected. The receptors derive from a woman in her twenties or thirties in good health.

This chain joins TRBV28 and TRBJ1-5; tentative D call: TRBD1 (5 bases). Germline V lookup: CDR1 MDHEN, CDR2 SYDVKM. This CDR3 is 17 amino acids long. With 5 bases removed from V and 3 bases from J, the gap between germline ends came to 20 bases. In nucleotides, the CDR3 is TGTGCCAGCAGTCCATACCCGGGACGGGGGGTCAATCAGCCCCAGCATTTT. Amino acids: CASSPYPGRGVNQPQHF.

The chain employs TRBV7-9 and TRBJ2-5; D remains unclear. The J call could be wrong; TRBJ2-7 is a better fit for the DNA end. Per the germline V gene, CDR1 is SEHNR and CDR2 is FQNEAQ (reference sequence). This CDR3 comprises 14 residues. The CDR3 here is CASSPPGGSYEQYF. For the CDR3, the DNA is TGTGCCAGCAGCCCACCCGGTGGCTCCTACGAGCAGTACTTC.

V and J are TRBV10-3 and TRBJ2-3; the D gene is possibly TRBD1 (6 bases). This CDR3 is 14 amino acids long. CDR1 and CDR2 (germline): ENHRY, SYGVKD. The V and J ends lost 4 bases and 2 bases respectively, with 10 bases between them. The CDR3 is CAISGQVPTDTQYF. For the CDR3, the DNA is TGTGCCATCAGTGGACAGGTACCCACAGATACGCAGTATTTT.

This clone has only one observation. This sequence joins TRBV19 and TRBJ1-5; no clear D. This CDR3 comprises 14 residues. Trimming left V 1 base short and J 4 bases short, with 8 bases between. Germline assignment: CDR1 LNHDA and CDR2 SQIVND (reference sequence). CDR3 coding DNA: TGTGCCAGTAGTATAGTGTCAATTAATCAGCCCCAGCATTTT. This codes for CASSIVSINQPQHF.

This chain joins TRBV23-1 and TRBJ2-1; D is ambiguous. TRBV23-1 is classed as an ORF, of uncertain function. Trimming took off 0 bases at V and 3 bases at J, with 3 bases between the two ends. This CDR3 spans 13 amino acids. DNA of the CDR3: TGCGCCAGCAGTCAATCTATCTACAATGAGCAGTTCTTC. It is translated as CASSQSIYNEQFF.

CDR3 protein: CASSDMGEATEAFF. The CDR3 DNA sequence: TGTGCCAGCAGTGACATGGGGGAGGCCACTGAAGCTTTCTTT. V and J are TRBV2 and TRBJ1-1; D may be TRBD1 (5 bases). Deletions cut 3 bases from V and 4 bases from J, with 12 bases between. The CDR3 covers 14 residues. Germline CDR1 SNHLY, CDR2 FYNNEI.

In DNA form, the CDR3 reads TGTGCCAGCAGCCACCTCCGGACTAGCGGGGTGACCTACAATGAGCAGTTCTTC. Residues: CASSHLRTSGVTYNEQFF. The chain carries TRBV4-2 and TRBJ2-1; 12 bases line up with TRBD2. Germline CDR1 LGHNA, CDR2 YNFKEQ. The CDR3 contains 18 residues. V lost 3 bases, J lost 2 bases, and 8 bases stayed unmatched.

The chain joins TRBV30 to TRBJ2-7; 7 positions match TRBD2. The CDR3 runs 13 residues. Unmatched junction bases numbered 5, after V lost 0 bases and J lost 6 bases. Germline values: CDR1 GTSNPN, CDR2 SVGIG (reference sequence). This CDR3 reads CAWSVERGAEQYF. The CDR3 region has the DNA TGTGCCTGGAGTGTAGAGCGGGGAGCCGAGCAGTACTTC.

The CDR3 loop is CASSLAGGPGYNEQFF. The DNA for the CDR3 is TGCGCCAGCAGCTTAGCGGGAGGGCCGGGCTACAATGAGCAGTTCTTC. The rearrangement joins TRBV5-1 to TRBJ2-1, with TRBD2 matching 10 bases. The CDR3 has 16 amino acids. Germline loops: CDR1 SGHRS, CDR2 YFSETQ. The ends lost 2 bases at V and 3 bases at J; junction bases unmatched: 5.

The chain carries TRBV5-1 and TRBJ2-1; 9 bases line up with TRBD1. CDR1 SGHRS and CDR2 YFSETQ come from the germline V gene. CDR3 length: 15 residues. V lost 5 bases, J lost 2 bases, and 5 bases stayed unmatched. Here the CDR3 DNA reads TGCGCCAGCAGAAACACAGGGGGCCCCTACAATGAGCAGTTCTTC. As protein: CASRNTGGPYNEQFF. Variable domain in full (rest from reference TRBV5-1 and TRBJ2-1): KAGVTQTPRYLIKTRGQQVTLSCSPISGHRSVSWYQQTPGQGLQFLFEYFSETQRNKGNFPGRFSGRQFSNSRSEMNVSTLELGDSALYLCASRNTGGPYNEQFFGPGTRLTVL.

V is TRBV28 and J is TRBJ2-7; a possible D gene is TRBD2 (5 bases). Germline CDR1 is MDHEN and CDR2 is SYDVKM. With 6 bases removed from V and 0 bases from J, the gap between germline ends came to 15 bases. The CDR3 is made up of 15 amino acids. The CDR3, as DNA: TGTGCCAGCAGCACCTCTGAGGGCCCCTCCTACGAGCAGTACTTC. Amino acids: CASSTSEGPSYEQYF.

CDR3: CASSGRADAYGYTF. The CDR3 DNA sequence: TGTGCCAGCAGTGGACGGGCCGATGCTTATGGCTACACCTTC. This chain connects TRBV2 to TRBJ1-2; D call uncertain. Trimming cost V 4 bases and J 5 bases, with 14 bases left between them. The CDR3 is made up of 14 amino acids. The germline V gene encodes CDR1 SNHLY and CDR2 FYNNEI.

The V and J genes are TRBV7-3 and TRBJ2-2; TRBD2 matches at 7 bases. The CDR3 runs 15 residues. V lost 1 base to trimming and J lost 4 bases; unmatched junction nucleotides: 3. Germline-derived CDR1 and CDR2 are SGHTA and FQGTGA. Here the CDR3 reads CASSLSGSGTGELFF. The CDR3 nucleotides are TGTGCCAGCAGCTTAAGCGGGAGTGGCACCGGGGAGCTGTTTTTT. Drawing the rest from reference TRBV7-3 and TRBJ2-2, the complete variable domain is GAGVSQTPSNKVTEKGKYVELRCDPISGHTALYWYRQSLGQGPEFLIYFQGTGAADDSGLPNDRFFAVRPEGSVSTLKIQRTERGDSAVYLCASSLSGSGTGELFFGEGSRLTVL.

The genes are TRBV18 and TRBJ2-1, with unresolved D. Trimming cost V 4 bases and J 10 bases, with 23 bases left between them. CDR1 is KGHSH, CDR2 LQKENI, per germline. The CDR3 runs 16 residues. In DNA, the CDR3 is TGTGCCAGCTCACGGCAAAACTTTAATAGGGATGACGAGCAGTTCTTC. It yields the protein CASSRQNFNRDDEQFF.

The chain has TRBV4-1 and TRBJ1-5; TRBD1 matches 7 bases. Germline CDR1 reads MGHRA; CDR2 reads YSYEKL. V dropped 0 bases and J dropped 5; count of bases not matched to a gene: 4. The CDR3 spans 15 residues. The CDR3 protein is CASSQDSGGDQPQHF. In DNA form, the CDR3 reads TGCGCCAGCAGCCAAGACTCAGGGGGGGATCAGCCCCAGCATTTT.

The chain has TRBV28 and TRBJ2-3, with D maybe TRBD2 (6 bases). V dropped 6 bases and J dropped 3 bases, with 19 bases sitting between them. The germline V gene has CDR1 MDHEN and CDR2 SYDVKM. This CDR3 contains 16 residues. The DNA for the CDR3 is TGTGCCAGCAGCCCGAGGGCGGGGAGAGGGACAGATACGCAGTATTTT. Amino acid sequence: CASSPRAGRGTDTQYF.

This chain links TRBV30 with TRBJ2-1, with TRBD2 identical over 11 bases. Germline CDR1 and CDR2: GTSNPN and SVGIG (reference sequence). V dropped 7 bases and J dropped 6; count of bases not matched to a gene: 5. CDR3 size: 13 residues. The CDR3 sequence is CASLAGDSNEQFF. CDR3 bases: TGTGCCTCACTAGCGGGAGATAGCAATGAGCAGTTCTTC.

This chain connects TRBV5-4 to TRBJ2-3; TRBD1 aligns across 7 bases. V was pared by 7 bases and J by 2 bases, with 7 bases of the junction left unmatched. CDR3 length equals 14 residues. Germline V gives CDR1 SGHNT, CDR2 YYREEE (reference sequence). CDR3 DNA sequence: TGTGCCAGCGCAAGGGACAGTTTCACAGATACGCAGTATTTT. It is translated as CASARDSFTDTQYF. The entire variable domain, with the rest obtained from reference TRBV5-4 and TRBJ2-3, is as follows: ETGVTQSPTHLIKTRGQQVTLRCSSQSGHNTVSWYQQALGQGPQFIFQYYREEENGRGNFPPRFSGLQFPNYSSELNVNALELDDSALYLCASARDSFTDTQYFGPGTRLTVL.

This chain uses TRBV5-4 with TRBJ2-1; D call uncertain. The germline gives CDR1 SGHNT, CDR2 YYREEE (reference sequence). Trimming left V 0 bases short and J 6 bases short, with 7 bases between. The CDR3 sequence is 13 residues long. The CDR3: CASSLVSGNEQFF. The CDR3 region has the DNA TGTGCCAGCAGCTTGGTCTCTGGCAATGAGCAGTTCTTC.

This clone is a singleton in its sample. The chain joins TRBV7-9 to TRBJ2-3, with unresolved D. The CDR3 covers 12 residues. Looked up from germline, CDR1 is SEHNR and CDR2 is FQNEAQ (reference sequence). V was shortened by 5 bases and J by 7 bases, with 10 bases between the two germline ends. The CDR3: CASSLLGNTQYF. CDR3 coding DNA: TGTGCCAGCAGCCTTCTAGGGAATACGCAGTATTTT. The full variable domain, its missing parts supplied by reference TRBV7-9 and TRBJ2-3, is DTGVSQNPRHKITKRGQNVTFRCDPISEHNRLYWYRQTLGQGPEFLTYFQNEAQLEKSRLLSDRFSAERPKGSFSTLEIQRTEQGDSAMYLCASSLLGNTQYFGPGTRLTVL.

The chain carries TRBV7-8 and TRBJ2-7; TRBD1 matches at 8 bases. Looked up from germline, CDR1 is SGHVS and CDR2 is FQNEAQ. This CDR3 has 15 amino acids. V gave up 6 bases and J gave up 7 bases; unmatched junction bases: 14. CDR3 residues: CASSPWGQEGWEQYF. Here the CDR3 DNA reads TGTGCCAGCAGTCCATGGGGACAGGAGGGGTGGGAGCAGTACTTC.

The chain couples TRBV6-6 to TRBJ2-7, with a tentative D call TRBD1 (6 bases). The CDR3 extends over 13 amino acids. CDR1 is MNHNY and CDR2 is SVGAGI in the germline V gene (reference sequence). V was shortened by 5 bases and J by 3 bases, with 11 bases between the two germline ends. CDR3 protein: CASSEDRLYEQYF. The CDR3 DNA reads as TGTGCCAGCAGTGAGGACAGACTCTACGAGCAGTACTTC.

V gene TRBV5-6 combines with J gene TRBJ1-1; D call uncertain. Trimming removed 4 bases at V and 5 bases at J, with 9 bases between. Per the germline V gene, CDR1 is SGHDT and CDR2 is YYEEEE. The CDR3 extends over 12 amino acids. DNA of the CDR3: TGTGCCAGCAGCCCTTATGGGACTGAAGCTTTCTTT. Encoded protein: CASSPYGTEAFF.

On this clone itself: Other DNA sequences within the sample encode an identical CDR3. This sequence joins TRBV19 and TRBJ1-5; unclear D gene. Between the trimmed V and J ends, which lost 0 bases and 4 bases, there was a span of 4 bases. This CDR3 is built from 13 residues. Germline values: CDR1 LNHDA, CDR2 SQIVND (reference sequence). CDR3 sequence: CASSIEGNQPQHF. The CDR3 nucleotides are TGTGCCAGTAGTATAGAAGGAAATCAGCCCCAGCATTTT.